These 8 T cell receptor beta chains were sequenced from one sample in a study of beta chain features in type 1 diabetes. What these receptors recognize is not known. Since all of the isolated RNA was reverse transcribed, expressed TCRB transcripts were what got sequenced. Generated by immunoSEQ multiplex PCR, the TCRdb table keeps only in-frame clones and is missing some. The sample lists some 370,000 clones; 8% to 10% were seen once. Points from the study as a whole: For Type 1 diabetes patients, all four CD4+ subsets carried TCRB CDR3s that were moderately but significantly shorter.

The sequenced sample consisted of central memory CD4+ T cells from blood. The origin of the receptors is a man younger than 45 with type 1 diabetes.

Ten or more counts support this clone. The chain recombines TRBV7-9 with TRBJ2-2, with TRBD1 as a possible D gene (6 bases). Deletions cut 1 base from V and 6 bases from J, with 9 bases between. There are 14 residues in the CDR3. Germline V CDR1 and CDR2: SEHNR, FQNEAQ (reference sequence). The CDR3: CASSLGQAAGELFF. The CDR3 DNA follows: TGTGCCAGCAGCTTAGGACAGGCAGCCGGGGAGCTGTTTTTT.

This clone showed up just a few times. This sequence joins TRBV6-5 and TRBJ2-5; 9 positions agree with TRBD1. CDR1 and CDR2 from the germline V gene are MNHEY and SVGAGI. The CDR3 has 14 amino acids. V trimming: 6 bases; J trimming: 5 bases; junction bases outside the gene matches: 7. Here the CDR3 reads CASRSGQGLETQYF. The CDR3 bases are TGTGCCAGCAGGTCCGGACAGGGGCTTGAGACCCAGTACTTC.

In this sample, this clone is medium-sized (0.01 to 0.1%). CDR3 sequence: CASSHALRARGNIQYF. The DNA of the CDR3 is TGCGCCAGCAGCCATGCTTTGCGGGCTAGAGGTAACATTCAGTACTTC. The chain uses TRBV4-1 and TRBJ2-4; possibly TRBD2 for D (5 bases). V was clipped by 3 bases and J by 7 bases, with 19 bases between them. Germline CDR1 and CDR2: MGHRA and YSYEKL. This CDR3 is built from 16 residues.

This clone was observed a handful of times. The rearrangement uses TRBV10-2 and TRBJ2-3, with a tentative D call TRBD2 (6 bases). Trimming removed 2 bases from V and 9 bases from J, with 9 bases in between. The CDR3 runs 12 residues. Germline V gene sequence: CDR1 WSHSY, CDR2 SAAADI. CDR3 coding DNA: TGCGCCAGCAGTGAGCGGGAGTACACGCAGTATTTT. Protein sequence: CASSEREYTQYF.

This clone was seen a few times. The rearrangement uses TRBV7-9 and TRBJ2-1, with D perhaps being TRBD1 or TRBD2 (6 bases each). The CDR3 covers 15 residues. V was shortened by 5 bases and J by 12 bases, with 23 bases between the two germline ends. CDR1 is SEHNR, CDR2 FQNEAQ, per germline (reference sequence). DNA of the CDR3: TGTGCCAGCAGCGGGGGGCTAGCGCAGTATCACCCGCAGTTCTTC. This codes for CASSGGLAQYHPQFF.

The sample holds a few counts of this clone. J is TRBJ1-1 and V is TRBV2; 7 bases are a match to TRBD1. CDR3 size: 13 residues. Per the germline V gene, CDR1 is SNHLY and CDR2 is FYNNEI. With 6 bases clipped from V and 5 bases from J, the junction kept 6 bases outside the gene matches. CDR3 nucleotides: TGTGCCAGCAGGACCGACAGGGTTACTGAAGCTTTCTTT. Encoded protein: CASRTDRVTEAFF.

Concerning this clone itself: Other DNA sequences in this specimen translate into the identical CDR3. V is TRBV5-1 and J is TRBJ2-2; D possibly corresponds to TRBD2 (5 bases). The CDR3 contains 14 residues. Germline assignment: CDR1 SGHRS and CDR2 YFSETQ. The V and J ends lost 0 bases and 5 bases respectively, with 8 bases between them. CDR3 residues: CASSLGELTGELFF. DNA of the CDR3: TGCGCCAGCAGCTTGGGGGAGTTGACCGGGGAGCTGTTTTTT.

This clone was seen a handful of times. The chain couples TRBV7-8 to TRBJ1-2, with D possibly matching TRBD1 (5 bases). Trimming removed 6 bases at V and 2 bases at J, with 7 bases between. The CDR3 runs 12 residues. Germline V CDR1 and CDR2: SGHVS, FQNEAQ. Here the CDR3 DNA reads TGTGCCAGCAGTTGGGACAACTATGGCTACACCTTC. Its protein is CASSWDNYGYTF.